Following are 14 T cell receptor beta chains from one sample sequenced in a study of shared clonotypes between healthy human individuals. Profiled with immunoSEQ multiplex PCR; TCRdb holds only in-frame clones, not every one. Of roughly 2.5 million clones listed, more than 80% are singletons. Specimen: naive CD4+ T cells sorted from blood. Regarding subset: CD45RA+ positively selected. These TCRs come from a man in his late teens or twenties in good health.

The V gene is TRBV5-1, the J gene TRBJ2-7; 14 bases line up with TRBD2. The length of the CDR3 is 17 residues. The V gene end was trimmed by 3 bases and the J gene end by 6 bases; junction bases not matched to a gene: 11. In germline, CDR1 is SGHRS, CDR2 YFSETQ. CDR3 coding DNA: TGCGCCAGCAGCTCGACCAGGGGGACTAGCGGGAGACGCGAGCAGTACTTC. Translation gives CASSSTRGTSGRREQYF.

The chain couples TRBV4-1 to TRBJ2-3; 11 bases agree with TRBD2. V shed 3 bases, J shed 4 bases, and the junction held 6 bases outside the gene matches. The length of the CDR3 is 16 residues. Germline lookup yields CDR1 MGHRA and CDR2 YSYEKL. CDR3 coding DNA: TGCGCCAGCAGCCAGATAGCGGGGGGGCCCTCAGATACGCAGTATTTT. Amino acid sequence: CASSQIAGGPSDTQYF.

This chain joins TRBV19 and TRBJ1-1; D not certain. The CDR3 is 12 amino acids. The V and J ends lost 3 bases and 11 bases respectively, with 13 bases between them. Germline CDR1 is LNHDA and CDR2 is SQIVND (reference sequence). This chain's CDR3 is CASSMSQGGAFF. As DNA, the CDR3 is TGTGCCAGTAGTATGAGCCAAGGAGGGGCTTTCTTT.

The table lists this clone with a count of one. The same CDR3 can be traced to other DNA sequences in this sample. The chain joins TRBV7-9 to TRBJ1-6; perhaps TRBD1 as D (5 bases). CDR1 is SEHNR and CDR2 is FQNEAQ in the germline V gene (reference sequence). V lost 4 bases and J 7 bases, leaving 11 bases between the germline ends. There are 14 residues in the CDR3. This CDR3 is CASSSTGDNSPLHF. The CDR3 DNA sequence: TGTGCCAGCAGCTCCACGGGGGACAATTCACCCCTCCACTTT.

This clone turned up a few times. Here the CDR3 reads CASGTGGGTEAFF. CDR3 nucleotide sequence: TGTGCCAGCGGGACAGGGGGAGGAACTGAAGCTTTCTTT. The rearrangement uses TRBV14 and TRBJ1-1; TRBD1 aligns across 11 bases. Germline assignment: CDR1 SGHDN and CDR2 FVKESK. V gave up 8 bases and J gave up 5 bases; unmatched junction bases: 4. This CDR3 region has 13 residues.

The genes are TRBV28 and TRBJ2-2; D is possibly TRBD1 or TRBD2 (5 bases each). The CDR3 covers 17 residues. Germline V gives CDR1 MDHEN, CDR2 SYDVKM. With 4 bases removed from V and 2 bases from J, the gap between germline ends came to 17 bases. The CDR3 nucleotides are TGTGCCAGCAGTTCCCCCCACCAGGGACCCAACACCGGGGAGCTGTTTTTT. Translated, it gives CASSSPHQGPNTGELFF. The entire variable domain, with the rest obtained from reference TRBV28 and TRBJ2-2, is as follows: DVKVTQSSRYLVKRTGEKVFLECVQDMDHENMFWYRQDPGLGLRLIYFSYDVKMKEKGDIPEGYSVSREKKERFSLILESASTNQTSMYLCASSSPHQGPNTGELFFGEGSRLTVL.

V and J are TRBV5-4 and TRBJ2-1; 8 nucleotides align to TRBD1. The CDR3 totals 16 residues. The trim removed 5 bases at V and 3 bases at J, leaving 10 bases unmatched. CDR1 SGHNT and CDR2 YYREEE come from the germline V gene (reference sequence). The CDR3: CASSRRQTGDYNEQFF. In DNA, the CDR3 is TGTGCCAGCAGTCGCCGCCAGACAGGGGACTACAATGAGCAGTTCTTC.

The rearrangement uses TRBV7-9 and TRBJ2-5; perhaps TRBD2 as D (6 bases). Trimming removed 6 bases at V and 7 bases at J, with 18 bases between. The CDR3 extends over 14 amino acids. Germline V lookup: CDR1 SEHNR, CDR2 FQNEAQ (reference sequence). The chain's CDR3 is CASSSTRGIGTQYF. CDR3 DNA: TGTGCCAGCAGTTCTACACGGGGGATTGGGACCCAGTACTTC.

The chain uses TRBV6-1 and TRBJ2-3; TRBD2 matches at 12 bases. The CDR3 covers 13 residues. The V segment lost 11 bases and the J segment 6 bases; nucleotides outside the gene matches: 6. Germline CDR1 MNHNS, CDR2 SASEGT. DNA for the CDR3: TGTGCCGCCAGACTAGCGGGGGCGGATACGCAGTATTTT. It translates to CAARLAGADTQYF.

The chain recombines TRBV18 with TRBJ2-3, with 8 bases identical to TRBD2. Germline V gives CDR1 KGHSH, CDR2 LQKENI. The CDR3 has 19 amino acids. After removal of 0 bases from V and 1 base from J, the junction contained 12 bases not matched to a gene. CDR3 coding DNA: TGTGCCAGCTCACCACCGACGGGGGGGCCTAGGCTAGGCACAGATACGCAGTATTTT. Its protein is CASSPPTGGPRLGTDTQYF. The full variable domain, completed using reference TRBV18 and TRBJ2-3, is NAGVMQNPRHLVRRRGQEARLRCSPMKGHSHVYWYRQLPEEGLKFMVYLQKENIIDESGMPKERFSAEFPKEGPSILRIQQVVRGDSAAYFCASSPPTGGPRLGTDTQYFGPGTRLTVL.

The rearrangement joins TRBV28 to TRBJ1-3; no firm D call. V shed 1 base and J shed 0 bases, with 10 bases lying between them. CDR3 size: 16 residues. CDR1 and CDR2 from the germline V gene are MDHEN and SYDVKM. CDR3 in amino acids: CASSLSARSSGNTIYF. CDR3 nucleotide sequence: TGTGCCAGCAGTTTATCGGCGCGGAGCTCTGGAAACACCATATATTTT.

A word on this clone: The same CDR3 is also encoded by other DNA sequences in this sample. This chain uses TRBV5-1 with TRBJ2-5; 11 nucleotides align to TRBD2. The CDR3 contains 16 residues. J was trimmed by 1 base and V by 4 bases; bases with no gene match: 6. Per germline, CDR1 SGHRS and CDR2 YFSETQ. CDR3 in DNA: TGCGCCAGCAGCATCGGACTAGCGGGCGGCCAAGAGACCCAGTACTTC. As protein: CASSIGLAGGQETQYF. The complete variable domain, with remaining parts taken from reference TRBV5-1 and TRBJ2-5, reads KAGVTQTPRYLIKTRGQQVTLSCSPISGHRSVSWYQQTPGQGLQFLFEYFSETQRNKGNFPGRFSGRQFSNSRSEMNVSTLELGDSALYLCASSIGLAGGQETQYFGPGTRLLVL.

The gene calls are TRBV9 and TRBJ1-4; D gene ambiguous. Per the germline V gene, CDR1 is SGDLS and CDR2 is YYNGEE. Between the trimmed V and J ends, which lost 0 bases and 5 bases, there was a span of 8 bases. The CDR3 runs 14 residues. The CDR3 region has the DNA TGTGCCAGCAGCGTAGGTAACCCCAATGAAAAACTGTTTTTT. Its translation: CASSVGNPNEKLFF.

The chain carries TRBV5-6 and TRBJ1-4; maybe TRBD1 (6 bases). The CDR3 has 14 amino acids. Trimming took off 3 bases at V and 6 bases at J, with 12 bases between the two ends. Germline CDR1 SGHDT, CDR2 YYEEEE. The CDR3 sequence: CASSWGGRYEKLFF. The CDR3 DNA is TGTGCCAGCAGCTGGGGGGGCAGATATGAAAAACTGTTTTTT.